This T cell receptor beta chain was captured in a study of cytomegalovirus exposure and HLA in healthy donors. The CDR3 length is 14 residues. The germline V gene has CDR1 SGHTA and CDR2 FQGNSA. Trimming took off 5 bases at V and 7 bases at J, with 14 bases between the two ends. Study-level results: Within an earlier analysis, most TCR beta V segments proved productive either about 87% or about 30% of the time. A later analysis linked a missense DCLRE1C variant to TCR beta V- and J-gene trimming. A further, later analysis showed that HLA-associated TCR beta chains (compared with equally common others) were more clonally expanded.

In the PCR, 60 Vbeta and 13 Jbeta primers were used. TCRdb's copy holds only in-frame clones and misses some; the assay was immunoSEQ multiplex PCR. The table shows 160,000 or so clones, with roughly 65% occurring only once. Concerning this clone itself: What it binds is not known.

The V gene is TRBV7-2, the J gene TRBJ1-4; no definite D call. Source material: PBMCs. This clonotype was sampled from a man younger than 35 in good health and CMV-seropositive. The CDR3 DNA is TGTGCCAGCAGCCCCCGGGGAGGCACTGAAAAACTGTTTTTT. It codes for CASSPRGGTEKLFF.